Below, one T cell receptor (beta chain) is given with its context. The antigen is not known. This sample was taken from a study of shared clonotypes between healthy human individuals. Background on the study: A donor's plate count was three for CD4 naive and three for CD4 memory; CD8 naive had two and CD8 memory one. General study points: Naive CD4 clonotypes were shared across a few donors at 5% to 6%.

The trim removed 5 bases at V and 5 bases at J, leaving 1 base unmatched. The length of the CDR3 is 12 residues. Per germline, CDR1 MNHNS and CDR2 SASEGT. Every donor, a Caucasian adult, lived in Nashville, Tennessee. A CD45RA+ naive subset and a CD45RA-negative memory subset were split from CD4+ cells. Repertoires were generated with immunoSEQ multiplex PCR, while TCRdb's copy carries only in-frame clones and drops some. The repertoire holds roughly 2,300,000 clones, with just under 95% as singletons. This chain uses TRBV6-1 with TRBJ2-7; TRBD1 agrees at 9 bases. Sequencing input: naive CD4+ T cells from PBMCs. The subset here: CD45RA+ positively selected. The TCR comes from a young man in good health. Some clones in this sample may be carry-over from other donors' samples. DNA for the CDR3: TGTGCCAGCAGTTGGACAGGGGACGAGCAGTACTTC. This translates into CASSWTGDEQYF.